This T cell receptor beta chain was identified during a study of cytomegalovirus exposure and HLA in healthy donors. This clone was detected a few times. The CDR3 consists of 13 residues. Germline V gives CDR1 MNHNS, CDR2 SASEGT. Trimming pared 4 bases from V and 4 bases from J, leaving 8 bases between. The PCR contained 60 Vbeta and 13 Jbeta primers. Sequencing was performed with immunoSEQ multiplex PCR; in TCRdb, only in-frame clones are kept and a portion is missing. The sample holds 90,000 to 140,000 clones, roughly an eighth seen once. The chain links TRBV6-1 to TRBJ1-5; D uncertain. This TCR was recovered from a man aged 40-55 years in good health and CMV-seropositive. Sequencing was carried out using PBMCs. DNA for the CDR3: TGTGCCAGCAGTGTTCAGTCAAATCAGCCCCAGCATTTT. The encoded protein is CASSVQSNQPQHF.